This T cell receptor (beta chain) was identified in a study of blood T cell repertoires in COVID-19. The overall study: The samples span acute and convalescent COVID-19 from the United States, Italy and Spain. The cDNA or gDNA used as material had been derived from T cells, B-cell-depleted T cells, or PBMCs.

CDR1 is MNHEY, CDR2 SMNVEV, per germline (reference sequence). The CDR3 runs to 13 residues. The germline V and J ends were trimmed by 3 bases and 4 bases, with 9 bases remaining between them. Source study methods: Estimation of nucleated cell counts was performed using reference gene primer amplification. Sequencing used immunoSEQ multiplex PCR; TCRdb keeps in-frame clones, though not all of them. V, J and clone size were drawn from that table, and D and trimming were deduced from the DNA. The sample consists of 300,000 to 400,000 clones, approximately 86% of them appearing once. The sequenced sample consisted of peripheral blood. V gene TRBV27 combines with J gene TRBJ1-2; D is uncertain. The sequence came from a human donor in a cohort sampled during active COVID-19. CDR3 sequence reads: CASSFGQSYGYTF. CDR3 bases: TGTGCCAGCAGTTTTGGGCAGAGCTATGGCTACACCTTC.